This T cell receptor (beta chain) was captured in a study of Ad26.COV2.S vaccination and SARS-CoV-2 variants. Study-level results: CD8+ and CD4+ T cells specific for spike reportedly responded with substantial breadth after vaccination.

About this clone itself: Its antigen is not identified.

The assay was immunoSEQ multiplex PCR, and TCRdb's table has in-frame clones only and misses some. The table has around 300,000 clones, 65% to 90% seen once. The treatment is: 19 received Ad26.COV2.S at low or high dose, single or two shots; a few received placebo; per-sample allocation not given. Each sample was drawn 63 days after the first injection (of vaccine or placebo). Immunization relied on an Ad26 vector, which expressed Wuhan-strain SARS-CoV-2 spike. The CDR3 loop spans 14 amino acids. The V end lost 1 base, the J end lost 10 bases, and 15 bases lay between the germline ends. Germline values: CDR1 LGHDT, CDR2 YNNKEL (reference sequence).

This sequence was found in a person between 18 and 65 years old who received the Ad26.COV2.S COVID-19 vaccine or a placebo. V is TRBV3-1 (or the pseudogene TRBV3-2) and J is TRBJ2-3, with D hard to call. The sequenced sample was peripheral blood, obtained in a trial of Ad26.COV2.S vaccine versus placebo. CDR3 nucleotide sequence: TGTGCCAGCAGCCAAGCGGTGATGGTAGGCCCGCAGTATTTT. This encodes CASSQAVMVGPQYF.